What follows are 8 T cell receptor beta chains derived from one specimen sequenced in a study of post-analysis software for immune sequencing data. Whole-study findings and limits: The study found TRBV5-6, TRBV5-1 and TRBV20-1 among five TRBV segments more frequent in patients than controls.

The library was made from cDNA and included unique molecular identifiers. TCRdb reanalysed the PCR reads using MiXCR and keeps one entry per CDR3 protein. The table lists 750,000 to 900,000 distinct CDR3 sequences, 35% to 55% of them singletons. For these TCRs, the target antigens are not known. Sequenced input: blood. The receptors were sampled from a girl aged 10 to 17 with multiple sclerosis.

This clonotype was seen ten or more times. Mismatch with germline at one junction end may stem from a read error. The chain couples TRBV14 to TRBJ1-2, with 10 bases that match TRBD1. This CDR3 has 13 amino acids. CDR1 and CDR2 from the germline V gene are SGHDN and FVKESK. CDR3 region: CASSQTGGGGYTF. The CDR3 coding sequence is TGCGCCAGCAGCCAGACAGGGGGCGGAGGCTACACCTTC. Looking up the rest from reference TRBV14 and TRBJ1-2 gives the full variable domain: EAGVTQFPSHSVIEKGQTVTLRCDPISGHDNLYWYRRVMGKEIKFLLHFVKESKQDESGMPNNRFLAERTGGTYSTLKVQPAELEDSGVYFCASSQTGGGGYTFGSGTRLTVV.

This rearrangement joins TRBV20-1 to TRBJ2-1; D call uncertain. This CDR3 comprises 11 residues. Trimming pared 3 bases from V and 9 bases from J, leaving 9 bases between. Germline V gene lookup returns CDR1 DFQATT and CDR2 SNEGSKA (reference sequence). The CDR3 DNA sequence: TGCAGTGCTAGTAAACGACCTGAGCAGTTCTTC. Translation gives CSASKRPEQFF.

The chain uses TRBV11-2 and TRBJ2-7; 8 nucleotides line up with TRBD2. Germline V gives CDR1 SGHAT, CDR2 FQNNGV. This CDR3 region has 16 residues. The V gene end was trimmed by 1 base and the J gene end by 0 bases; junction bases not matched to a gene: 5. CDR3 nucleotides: TGTGCCAGCAGCTTAGTTCCTAGCGGGCCCTCCTACGAGCAGTACTTC. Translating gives CASSLVPSGPSYEQYF.

The CDR3 loop is CASSLYSGTETQYF. As DNA, the CDR3 is TGTGCCAGCAGTTTATATAGCGGGACAGAGACCCAGTACTTC. The rearrangement links TRBV28 to TRBJ2-7; TRBD2 agrees at 8 bases. The J call is in doubt because the DNA end fits TRBJ2-5 better. This CDR3 region has 14 residues. Germline V lookup: CDR1 MDHEN, CDR2 SYDVKM.

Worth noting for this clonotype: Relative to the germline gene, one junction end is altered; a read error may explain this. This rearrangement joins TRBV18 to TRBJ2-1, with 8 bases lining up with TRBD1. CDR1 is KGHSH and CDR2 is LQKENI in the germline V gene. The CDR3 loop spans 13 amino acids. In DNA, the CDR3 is TGTGCCAGCTCACCACGGACAGGGAATGGGCAGTTCTTC. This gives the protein CASSPRTGNGQFF.

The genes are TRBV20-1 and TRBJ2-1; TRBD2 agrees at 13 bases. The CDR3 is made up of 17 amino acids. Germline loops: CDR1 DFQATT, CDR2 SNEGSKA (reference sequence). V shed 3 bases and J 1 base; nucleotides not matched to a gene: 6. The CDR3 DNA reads TGCAGTGCTAGTGGGCGACTAGCGGGAGGTTCCTACAATGAGCAGTTCTTC. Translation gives CSASGRLAGGSYNEQFF.

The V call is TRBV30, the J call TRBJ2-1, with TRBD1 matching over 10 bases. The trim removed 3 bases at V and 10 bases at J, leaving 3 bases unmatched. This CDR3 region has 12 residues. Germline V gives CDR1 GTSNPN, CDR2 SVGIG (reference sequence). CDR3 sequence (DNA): TGTGCCTGGAGAAAGGACAGGGGGGAGCAGTTCTTC. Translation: CAWRKDRGEQFF. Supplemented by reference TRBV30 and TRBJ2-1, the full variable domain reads SQTIHQWPATLVQPVGSPLSLECTVEGTSNPNLYWYRQAAGRGLQLLFYSVGIGQISSEVPQNLSASRPQDRQFILSSKKLLLSDSGFYLCAWRKDRGEQFFGPGTRLTVL.

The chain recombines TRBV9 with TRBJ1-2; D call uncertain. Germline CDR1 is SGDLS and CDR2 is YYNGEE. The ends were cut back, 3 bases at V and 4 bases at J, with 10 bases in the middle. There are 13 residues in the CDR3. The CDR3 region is CASSGPESYGYTF. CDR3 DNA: TGTGCCAGCAGCGGCCCCGAGTCCTATGGCTACACCTTC.